This is a list of T cell receptor beta chains from one sample in a study of blood T cell repertoires in COVID-19. The assay was immunoSEQ multiplex PCR, and TCRdb's table has in-frame clones only and misses some. Of 250,000 or so clones in the sample, roughly 87% were seen once. The specimen sequenced was peripheral blood. The receptors here all came from a man younger than 35 with active or convalescent COVID-19. Each CDR3 is given with its conserved first and last residue. D genes are given only for firm matches. A clone size is listed for some rows: how often the clone was seen (once, few, many), or a class if it is expanded.

size,J,D,V,CDR3,DNA
few,TRBJ2-1,NA,TRBV6-6,CASSSKGGEQFF,TGTGCCAGCAGCAGTAAGGGAGGTGAGCAGTTCTTC
NA,TRBJ1-2,NA,TRBV2,CASSESREVYGYTF,TGTGCCAGCAGTGAAAGCAGGGAAGTCTATGGCTACACCTTC
NA,TRBJ2-5,TRBD1,TRBV9,CASSAGQGVRTQYF,TGTGCCAGCAGCGCGGGACAGGGGGTGAGGACCCAGTACTTC
NA,TRBJ1-1,NA,TRBV6-6,CASRPAVSEAFF,TGTGCCAGCAGGCCCGCAGTGTCTGAAGCTTTCTTT
NA,TRBJ2-1,NA,TRBV3-1/TRBV3-2,CASSLVRVSYNEQFF,TGTGCCAGCAGCCTTGTGCGGGTATCCTACAATGAGCAGTTCTTC
NA,TRBJ1-5,NA,TRBV30,CAWSLREMKPQHF,TGTGCCTGGAGCCTCCGAGAAATGAAGCCCCAGCATTTT
NA,TRBJ1-2,NA,TRBV2,CASGEGGSIGGYTF,TGTGCCAGCGGGGAGGGCGGTAGTATAGGTGGCTACACCTTC
NA,TRBJ1-2,TRBD1,TRBV9,CASSPGTGTFYTF,TGTGCCAGCAGCCCAGGGACAGGGACTTTCTACACCTTC
few,TRBJ1-2,TRBD1,TRBV6-2/TRBV6-3,CASSGYRGHGYTF,TGTGCCAGCAGTGGCTACAGGGGCCATGGCTACACCTTC
NA,TRBJ1-4,NA,TRBV7-9,CASSLGSEKLFF,TGTGCCAGCAGCTTAGGGAGTGAAAAACTGTTTTTT
NA,TRBJ2-3,NA,TRBV9,CASSVGEAASTDTQYF,TGTGCCAGCAGCGTAGGGGAGGCGGCTAGCACAGATACGCAGTATTTT
NA,TRBJ2-1,TRBD1,TRBV9,CASSVEWDRSTNNEQFF,TGTGCCAGCAGCGTAGAATGGGACAGGTCTACGAACAATGAGCAGTTCTTC
NA,TRBJ1-4,TRBD1,TRBV5-4,CASSLQGETNEKLFF,TGTGCCAGCAGCTTACAGGGGGAAACTAATGAAAAACTGTTTTTT
few,TRBJ2-5,TRBD2,TRBV29-1,CSVVSLAGLKYQETQYF,TGCAGCGTTGTATCCCTAGCGGGACTTAAGTACCAAGAGACCCAGTACTTC
NA,TRBJ1-5,NA,TRBV19,CASSIGGIFVDQPQHF,TGTGCCAGTAGTATCGGGGGGATCTTCGTTGATCAGCCCCAGCATTTT
NA,TRBJ2-2,TRBD1,TRBV27,CASTHTDRGRGELFF,TGTGCCAGCACTCACACGGACAGGGGGCGCGGGGAGCTGTTTTTT
NA,TRBJ2-3,TRBD2,TRBV2,CASSVTSGDTDTQYF,TGTGCCAGCAGTGTGACTAGCGGGGACACAGATACGCAGTATTTT
NA,TRBJ2-5,NA,TRBV7-3,CASSQAGGSQETQYF,TGTGCCAGCAGCCAGGCGGGCGGTAGCCAAGAGACCCAGTACTTC
NA,TRBJ2-1,TRBD2,TRBV2,CASSRPGLAVSYNEQFF,TGTGCCAGCAGTCGGCCGGGACTAGCGGTCTCCTACAATGAGCAGTTCTTC
NA,TRBJ1-5,NA,TRBV7-9,CASSLSSGPQHF,TGTGCCAGCAGCTTGAGCTCTGGGCCCCAGCATTTT
NA,TRBJ2-7,TRBD2,TRBV6-5,CASSYSGTSGYYEQYF,TGTGCCAGCAGTTACTCCGGGACTAGCGGCTACTACGAGCAGTACTTC
once,TRBJ2-3,NA,TRBV19,CASSMEAASTDTQYF,TGTGCCAGTAGTATGGAAGCGGCTAGCACAGATACGCAGTATTTT
NA,TRBJ1-1,TRBD1,TRBV3-1/TRBV3-2,CASSPPGQLNTEAFF,TGTGCCAGCAGCCCACCGGGACAGCTGAACACTGAAGCTTTCTTT
NA,TRBJ2-7,NA,TRBV15,CATSTRVSYEQYF,TGTGCCACCAGCACCAGGGTAAGCTACGAGCAGTACTTC
NA,TRBJ2-7,TRBD2,TRBV5-1,CASTRWGGSYEQYF,TGCGCCAGCACCCGATGGGGGGGATCCTACGAGCAGTACTTC
NA,TRBJ2-7,NA,TRBV2,CASSDRDSYEQYF,TGTGCCAGCAGTGACAGGGATAGCTACGAGCAGTACTTC
NA,TRBJ2-7,TRBD1,TRBV28,CASSLDRVRYEQYF,TGTGCCAGCAGCCTAGACAGGGTACGTTACGAGCAGTACTTC
NA,TRBJ1-2,NA,TRBV7-2,CASSLNPGENYGYTF,TGTGCCAGCAGCTTAAACCCGGGGGAGAACTATGGCTACACCTTC
NA,TRBJ2-2,NA,TRBV28,CASSFFVNTGELFF,TGTGCCAGCAGTTTCTTCGTGAACACCGGGGAGCTGTTTTTT
few,TRBJ2-2,NA,TRBV29-1,CSGVANTGELFF,TGCAGCGGTGTGGCCAACACCGGGGAGCTGTTTTTT
NA,TRBJ1-2,TRBD1,TRBV3-1/TRBV3-2,CASSPDRANYGYTF,TGTGCCAGCAGTCCGGACAGGGCCAACTATGGCTACACCTTC
NA,TRBJ2-1,TRBD2,TRBV28,CASSLVGSGRALLNEQFF,TGTGCCAGCAGTTTAGTGGGGAGCGGGAGGGCCCTCCTCAATGAGCAGTTCTTC
NA,TRBJ2-2,NA,TRBV3-1/TRBV3-2,CASSQRTGTHTGELFF,TGTGCCAGCAGCCAACGTACCGGGACACACACCGGGGAGCTGTTTTTT
once,TRBJ2-3,TRBD2,TRBV3-1/TRBV3-2,CASSQVAVSGGADTQYF,TGTGCCAGCAGCCAAGTAGCGGTTAGCGGGGGGGCAGATACGCAGTATTTT
NA,TRBJ2-3,NA,TRBV29-1,CSVESSGGWTDTQYF,TGCAGCGTTGAGTCATCGGGGGGCTGGACAGATACGCAGTATTTT
once,TRBJ2-3,TRBD2,TRBV24-1,CATSLGLATDTQYF,TGTGCCACCAGTCTGGGACTAGCTACAGATACGCAGTATTTT
NA,TRBJ2-2,NA,TRBV27,CASSLRGTAGSAGELFF,TGTGCCAGCAGTTTAAGGGGGACGGCGGGTTCGGCCGGGGAGCTGTTTTTT
NA,TRBJ2-2,NA,TRBV5-1,CASSGTLDNTGELFF,TGCGCCAGCAGCGGGACACTCGACAACACCGGGGAGCTGTTTTTT
NA,TRBJ1-2,NA,TRBV6-2/TRBV6-3,CASSLTARQFYGYTF,TGTGCCAGCAGCCTTACGGCCCGACAGTTCTATGGCTACACCTTC
NA,TRBJ1-2,NA,TRBV12-3/TRBV12-4,CASSLDSYGYTF,TGTGCCAGCAGTTTAGATAGCTATGGCTACACCTTC
NA,TRBJ1-6,NA,TRBV6-5,CASSYASRGSPLHF,TGTGCCAGCAGTTACGCTTCAAGGGGCTCACCCCTCCACTTT
NA,TRBJ2-5,NA,TRBV5-1,CASSFRGGETQYF,TGCGCCAGCAGCTTCAGGGGTGGGGAGACCCAGTACTTC
few,TRBJ1-3,NA,TRBV19,CASSPSGNTIYF,TGTGCCAGTAGCCCTTCTGGAAACACCATATATTTT